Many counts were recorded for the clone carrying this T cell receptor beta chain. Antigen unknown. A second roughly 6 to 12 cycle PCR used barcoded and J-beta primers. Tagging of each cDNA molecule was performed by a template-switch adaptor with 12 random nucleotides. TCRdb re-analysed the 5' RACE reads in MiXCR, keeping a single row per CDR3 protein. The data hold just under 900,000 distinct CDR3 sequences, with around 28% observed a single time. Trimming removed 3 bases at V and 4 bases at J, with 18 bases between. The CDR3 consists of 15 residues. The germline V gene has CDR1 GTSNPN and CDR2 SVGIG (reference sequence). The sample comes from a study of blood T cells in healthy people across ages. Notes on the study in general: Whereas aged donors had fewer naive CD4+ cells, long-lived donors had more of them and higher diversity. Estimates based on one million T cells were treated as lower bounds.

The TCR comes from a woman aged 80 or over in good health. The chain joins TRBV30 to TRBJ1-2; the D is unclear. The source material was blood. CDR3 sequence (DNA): TGTGCCTGGAGCCCAGCTCCTTCTTGGGGCTATGGCTACACCTTC. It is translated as CAWSPAPSWGYGYTF. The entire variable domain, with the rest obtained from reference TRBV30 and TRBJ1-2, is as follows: SQTIHQWPATLVQPVGSPLSLECTVEGTSNPNLYWYRQAAGRGLQLLFYSVGIGQISSEVPQNLSASRPQDRQFILSSKKLLLSDSGFYLCAWSPAPSWGYGYTFGSGTRLTVV.